This TCR beta chain was retrieved from a study of T cell repertoires in cytomegalovirus infection. Whole-study context: Public TCR beta signatures indicated both CMV infection and matching HLA type. Broader study findings: Summed public TCR beta family frequency identified CMV carriers bearing the relevant HLA.

In TCRdb, the reads were re-called with MiXCR into one record per CDR3 protein. This table holds a few hundred thousand distinct CDR3 sequences, approximately 8.3% found once. With 1 base removed from V and 3 bases from J, the gap between germline ends came to 9 bases. The CDR3 is 15 residues long. Germline-derived CDR1 and CDR2 are LGHNA and YSLEER. About this clonotype: The antigen remains unidentified.

The receptor's source is a human donor in good health (CMV status not recorded). Some clones in this sample may be carry-over from other donors' samples. This chain uses TRBV4-3 with TRBJ1-4, with D tentatively TRBD1 (5 bases). Sequencing used PBMCs. This CDR3 is CASSQARGANEKLFF. In DNA form, the CDR3 reads TGCGCCAGCAGCCAAGCACGAGGGGCTAATGAAAAACTGTTTTTT.